This T cell receptor (beta chain) was observed in a study of T cells in tuberculosis. The overall study: CD1B tetramers identified T cells specific for mycobacterial lipid GMM. Findings and caveats of the study: The TCR-beta difference was not significant; alpha differences partly reflected length. Selection depended on which cryopreserved specimens were available.

Assay: immunoSEQ multiplex PCR; the TCRdb copy retains only in-frame clones and omits some. The data show 25,000 to 35,000 clones, approximately 94% seen once. Details on this clone: Its antigen is not identified.

V shed 0 bases and J shed 3 bases, with 9 bases lying between them. This CDR3 comprises 14 residues. Looked up from germline, CDR1 is SGHRS and CDR2 is YFSETQ. The clonotype originates from a donor aged 5 to 30 with latent tuberculosis or without tuberculosis infection. The V and J genes are TRBV5-1 and TRBJ1-2; maybe TRBD1 (5 bases). The sequencing input was PBMCs. The CDR3 loop reads CASSLGQIDYGYTF. The CDR3 nucleotides are TGCGCCAGCAGCTTGGGACAGATTGACTATGGCTACACCTTC.